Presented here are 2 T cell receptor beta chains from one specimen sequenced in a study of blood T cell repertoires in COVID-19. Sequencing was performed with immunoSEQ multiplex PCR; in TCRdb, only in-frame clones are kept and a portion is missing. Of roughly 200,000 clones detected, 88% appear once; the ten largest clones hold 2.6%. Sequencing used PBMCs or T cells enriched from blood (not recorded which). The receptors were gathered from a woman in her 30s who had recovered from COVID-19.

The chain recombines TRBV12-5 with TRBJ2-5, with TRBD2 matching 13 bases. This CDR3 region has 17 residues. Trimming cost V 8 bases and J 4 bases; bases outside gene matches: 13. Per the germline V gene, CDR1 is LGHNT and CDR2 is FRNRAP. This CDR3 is CASPSLAGGQVGETQYF. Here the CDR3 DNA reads TGTGCTAGTCCCTCACTAGCGGGGGGGCAGGTGGGAGAGACCCAGTACTTC.

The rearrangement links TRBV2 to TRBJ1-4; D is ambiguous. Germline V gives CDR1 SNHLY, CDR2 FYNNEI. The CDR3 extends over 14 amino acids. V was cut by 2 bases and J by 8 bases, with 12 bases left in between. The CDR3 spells CASSEIAWQEKLFF. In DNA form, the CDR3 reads TGTGCCAGCAGTGAAATTGCCTGGCAGGAAAAACTGTTTTTT. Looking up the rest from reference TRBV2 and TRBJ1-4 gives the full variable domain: EPEVTQTPSHQVTQMGQEVILRCVPISNHLYFYWYRQILGQKVEFLVSFYNNEISEKSEIFDDQFSVERPDGSNFTLKIRSTKLEDSAMYFCASSEIAWQEKLFFGSGTQLSVL.